The 14 T cell receptor beta chains below were found in one sample sequenced in a study of Graves' ophthalmopathy and Graves' hyperthyroidism. From RNA, the CDR3 regions of TCR beta chains were amplified and sequenced. Amplification began with first-round RT-PCR using HTBI primers, then second-round multiplex PCR was performed. TCRdb itself ran the multiplex PCR reads through MiXCR, one entry per CDR3 protein. The table records around 400,000 distinct CDR3 sequences, approximately 20% of them present only once. What was sequenced was peripheral blood. Receptors originate from a woman under 30 with Graves' ophthalmopathy.

This clonotype showed up many times. Likely a read error: the CDR3 ends without its conserved phenylalanine or tryptophan. Because the CDR3's place on the DNA is in doubt, the DNA is left out and the CDR3 is given as listed by TCRdb. The chain employs TRBV6-2 or TRBV6-3 and TRBJ1-1. The CDR3 has 12 amino acids, counting both end residues. Germline CDR1 MNHEY, CDR2 SVGEGT. This chain's CDR3 is CASSSSRARTRI.

The CDR3 DNA sequence: TGTGCCAGCAGCCAGAGACAGGACTACGAGCAGTACTTC. It translates to CASSQRQDYEQYF. The V gene is TRBV7-2, the J gene TRBJ2-7, with D perhaps TRBD1 (6 bases). V lost 5 bases and J 3 bases, leaving 11 bases between the germline ends. In germline, CDR1 is SGHTA, CDR2 FQGNSA. The CDR3 runs to 13 residues.

This clonotype occurred many times. The rearrangement joins TRBV20-1 to TRBJ1-5; no definite D call. In germline, CDR1 is DFQATT, CDR2 SNEGSKA (reference sequence). The CDR3 sequence is 14 residues long. Trimming took off 6 bases at V and 6 bases at J, with 18 bases between the two ends. The CDR3 reads CSATIPGWGQPQHF. Written as DNA, the CDR3 is TGCAGTGCCACTATCCCCGGCTGGGGTCAGCCCCAGCATTTT.

CDR3 loop: CAIRGQGSHEQYF. CDR3 nucleotide sequence: TGTGCCATCCGGGGGCAGGGGTCCCACGAGCAGTACTTC. The rearrangement uses TRBV10-3 and TRBJ2-7; D is possibly TRBD1 or TRBD2 (6 bases each). The V end was cut by 8 bases, the J end by 5 bases, with 16 bases between. This CDR3 spans 13 amino acids. Germline V CDR1 and CDR2: ENHRY, SYGVKD.

This clonotype was seen many times. The CDR3 here is CASSPEPTSGRGETQYF. The CDR3 DNA is TGTGCCAGCAGCCCAGAACCGACTAGCGGGAGAGGAGAGACCCAGTACTTC. V gene TRBV11-2 combines with J gene TRBJ2-5; TRBD2 aligns across 12 bases. CDR1 and CDR2 (germline): SGHAT, FQNNGV. The CDR3 sequence is 17 residues long. The trim removed 5 bases at V and 4 bases at J, leaving 11 bases unmatched.

This clonotype was picked up many times. V gene TRBV15 combines with J gene TRBJ2-5, with D unclear. Trimming shortened V by 3 bases and J by 1 base, and 6 bases separated the two germline ends. Germline CDR1 LNHNV, CDR2 YYDKDF (reference sequence). The CDR3 runs to 13 residues. The CDR3 DNA reads TGTGCCACCAGCAGGGCCTTCCAAGAGACCCAGTACTTC. Translated: CATSRAFQETQYF.

In this sample, this clonotype turned up many times. The CDR3 nucleotides are TGTGCCTGGGGTGGACAGCGACTACCCTCCTACGAGCAGTACTTC. Protein product: CAWGGQRLPSYEQYF. V gene TRBV30 combines with J gene TRBJ2-7; maybe TRBD1 (6 bases). Germline values: CDR1 GTSNPN, CDR2 SVGIG (reference sequence). This CDR3 spans 15 amino acids. Trimming removed 5 bases at V and 0 bases at J, with 17 bases between.

This clonotype was detected many times. The chain links TRBV27 to TRBJ1-1; maybe TRBD1 (6 bases). In germline, CDR1 is MNHEY, CDR2 SMNVEV (reference sequence). The germline V and J ends were trimmed by 6 bases and 1 base, with 15 bases remaining between them. This CDR3 has 15 amino acids. The CDR3 here is CASRTDRHENTEAFF. CDR3 in DNA: TGTGCCAGCAGGACGGACAGACATGAGAACACTGAAGCTTTCTTT.

This sequence joins TRBV6-2 or TRBV6-3 and TRBJ2-3, with 8 bases that match TRBD2. CDR3 length: 13 amino acids. Germline assignment: CDR1 MNHEY and CDR2 SVGEGT. J was trimmed by 5 bases and V by 6 bases; bases with no gene match: 4. Here the CDR3 DNA reads TGTGCCAGCAGAGATCTAGCGGGAGATACGCAGTATTTT. Amino acids: CASRDLAGDTQYF.

This clonotype has ten or more counts. V is TRBV20-1 and J is TRBJ1-1; D is perhaps TRBD1 (6 bases). The V gene lost 7 bases and the J gene lost 5 bases, with 14 bases spanning the gap. The CDR3 runs to 12 residues. CDR1 DFQATT and CDR2 SNEGSKA come from the germline V gene (reference sequence). The CDR3 DNA reads TGCAGTGTGTTGGTGCAGGGGACTGAAGCTTTCTTT. It translates to CSVLVQGTEAFF.

The V and J genes are TRBV28 and TRBJ2-3; 9 bases are a match to TRBD2. The V gene's germline CDR1 is MDHEN and CDR2 SYDVKM. V was clipped by 5 bases and J by 2 bases; unmatched bases: 11. The CDR3 consists of 17 residues. The CDR3 region is CASSAPMTSGYTDTQYF. CDR3 in DNA: TGTGCCAGCAGTGCCCCTATGACTAGCGGTTACACAGATACGCAGTATTTT.

This clonotype was detected many times. The V and J genes are TRBV15 and TRBJ1-1; unclear D gene. Germline V lookup: CDR1 LNHNV, CDR2 YYDKDF (reference sequence). Trimming took 3 bases from V and 7 from J, leaving 6 bases between them. The CDR3 has 11 residues. This chain's CDR3 is CATSSQIEAFF. For the CDR3, the DNA is TGTGCCACCAGCAGTCAAATTGAAGCTTTCTTT. Full variable domain (outside the CDR3, taken from reference TRBV15 and TRBJ1-1): DAMVIQNPRYQVTQFGKPVTLSCSQTLNHNVMYWYQQKSSQAPKLLFHYYDKDFNNEADTPDNFQSRRPNTSFCFLDIRSPGLGDTAMYLCATSSQIEAFFGQGTRLTVV.

This clonotype was counted at least ten times. One junction end does not reproduce the germline sequence, and a read error may be involved. This chain links TRBV7-3 with TRBJ2-7; D not certain. CDR1 and CDR2 from the germline V gene are SGHTA and FQGTGA. There are 13 residues in the CDR3. CDR3 protein: CASSNGPASQADF. DNA for the CDR3: TGTGCCAGCAGCAATGGGCCAGCCTCCCAGGCAGACTTC.

Many counts were recorded for this clonotype. The chain links TRBV19 to TRBJ1-5; D is unresolved. Deletions cut 5 bases from V and 1 base from J, with 18 bases between. The CDR3 sequence is 17 residues long. Germline assignment: CDR1 LNHDA and CDR2 SQIVND (reference sequence). The CDR3 loop reads CASSPTSGISSNQPQHF. For the CDR3, the DNA is TGTGCCAGTAGTCCAACGTCGGGGATCAGCAGCAATCAGCCCCAGCATTTT.